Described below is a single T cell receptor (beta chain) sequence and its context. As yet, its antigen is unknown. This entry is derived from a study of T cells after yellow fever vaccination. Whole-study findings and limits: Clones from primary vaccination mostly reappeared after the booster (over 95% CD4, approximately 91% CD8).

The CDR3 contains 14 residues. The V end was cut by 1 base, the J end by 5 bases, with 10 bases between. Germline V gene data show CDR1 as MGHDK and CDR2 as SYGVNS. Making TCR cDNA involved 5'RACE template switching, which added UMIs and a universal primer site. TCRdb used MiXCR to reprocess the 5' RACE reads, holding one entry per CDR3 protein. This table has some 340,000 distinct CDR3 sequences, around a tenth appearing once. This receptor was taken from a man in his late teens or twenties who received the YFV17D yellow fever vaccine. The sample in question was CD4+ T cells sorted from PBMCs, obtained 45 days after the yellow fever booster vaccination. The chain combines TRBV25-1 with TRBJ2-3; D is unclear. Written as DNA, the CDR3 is TGTGCCAGCAGTGAATTTTTAGCTCAAGATACGCAGTATTTT. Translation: CASSEFLAQDTQYF. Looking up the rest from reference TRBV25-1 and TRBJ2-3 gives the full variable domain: EADIYQTPRYLVIGTGKKITLECSQTMGHDKMYWYQQDPGMELHLIHYSYGVNSTEKGDLSSESTVSRIRTEHFPLTLESARPSHTSQYLCASSEFLAQDTQYFGPGTRLTVL.